The 22 T cell receptor beta chains given below trace back to one sample, sequenced in a study of shared clonotypes between healthy human individuals. Sequenced by immunoSEQ multiplex PCR; TCRdb stores in-frame clones only, minus some. This table has 1,400,000 or so clones, roughly 98.5% appearing once. Sequenced material: naive CD4+ T cells sorted from blood. Specified subset: CD45RA+ positively selected. These receptor sequences come from a man between 25 and 39 years old in good health.

The chain combines TRBV2 with TRBJ1-5; D is undetermined. The CDR3 has 12 amino acids. CDR1 is SNHLY and CDR2 is FYNNEI in the germline V gene. Trimming pared 7 bases from V and 0 bases from J, leaving 4 bases between. The CDR3 DNA reads as TGTGCCAGCACCCGTAGCAATCAGCCCCAGCATTTT. It specifies CASTRSNQPQHF.

The V call is TRBV30, the J call TRBJ2-3, with TRBD2 matching over 7 bases. The germline CDR1 and CDR2 sequences are GTSNPN and SVGIG (reference sequence). This CDR3 is built from 13 residues. V shed 1 base, J shed 3 bases, and the junction held 1 base outside the gene matches. For the CDR3, the DNA is TGTGCCTGGAGTGGAGCGGGGACAGATACGCAGTATTTT. Its translation is CAWSGAGTDTQYF.

The chain has TRBV18 and TRBJ2-3, with TRBD2 matching 9 bases. Trimming at V came to 1 base and at J to 0 bases, leaving 8 bases not matched to a gene. CDR1 KGHSH and CDR2 LQKENI come from the germline V gene. The CDR3 consists of 18 residues. The CDR3 here is CASSPLSGGKGSTDTQYF. The CDR3, as DNA: TGTGCCAGCTCACCACTTAGCGGGGGCAAAGGGAGCACAGATACGCAGTATTTT.

Points on this clone: Other nucleotide sequences from this sample produce the same CDR3. The V and J genes are TRBV7-2 and TRBJ2-1; unclear D gene. The CDR3 has 13 amino acids. V was shortened by 3 bases and J by 3 bases, with 6 bases between the two germline ends. Germline CDR1 SGHTA, CDR2 FQGNSA. The CDR3 region is CASSLGSYNEQFF. In DNA form, the CDR3 reads TGTGCCAGCAGCTTGGGCAGCTACAATGAGCAGTTCTTC.

The chain recombines TRBV28 with TRBJ2-2; the D is unclear. This CDR3 comprises 16 residues. Germline-derived CDR1 and CDR2 are MDHEN and SYDVKM. V lost 3 bases to trimming and J lost 0 bases, with 11 bases between them. This CDR3 reads CASSFEAGANTGELFF. CDR3 nucleotides: TGTGCCAGCAGTTTTGAGGCTGGGGCGAACACCGGGGAGCTGTTTTTT.

The V gene is TRBV2, the J gene TRBJ2-7; the D is unclear. The CDR3 loop spans 15 amino acids. Germline CDR1 reads SNHLY; CDR2 reads FYNNEI. The V end lost 4 bases, the J end lost 2 bases, and 15 bases lay between the germline ends. CDR3 bases: TGTGCCAGCAGTGGTGAGAGAGCCGGACCCTACGAGCAGTACTTC. Its translation: CASSGERAGPYEQYF.

This chain joins TRBV7-9 and TRBJ2-1; TRBD2 matches 7 bases. CDR3 length: 14 residues. Per germline, CDR1 SEHNR and CDR2 FQNEAQ (reference sequence). J gave up 6 bases and V 6 bases, and 8 bases lay outside the gene matches. In nucleotides, the CDR3 is TGTGCCAGCAGATCCACCGGGACTACCAATGAGCAGTTCTTC. Translated: CASRSTGTTNEQFF.

The chain is built from TRBV5-4 and TRBJ2-1; possibly TRBD1 or TRBD2 for D (5 bases each). The germline V and J ends were trimmed by 4 bases and 6 bases, with 20 bases remaining between them. CDR3 length: 16 amino acids. Germline V gives CDR1 SGHNT, CDR2 YYREEE (reference sequence). In DNA form, the CDR3 reads TGTGCCAGCAGCGTACCTCGGGGCAGGGCGGGCAATGAGCAGTTCTTC. Its translation is CASSVPRGRAGNEQFF.

The chain is built from TRBV2 and TRBJ2-7; D not certain. This CDR3 is built from 14 residues. In germline, CDR1 is SNHLY, CDR2 FYNNEI. The ends were cut back, 7 bases at V and 7 bases at J, with 20 bases in the middle. CDR3 region: CASTGSLVSGEQYF. DNA of the CDR3: TGTGCCAGCACCGGCAGTCTAGTTTCGGGTGAGCAGTACTTC. The whole variable domain, remainder taken from reference TRBV2 and TRBJ2-7, is EPEVTQTPSHQVTQMGQEVILRCVPISNHLYFYWYRQILGQKVEFLVSFYNNEISEKSEIFDDQFSVERPDGSNFTLKIRSTKLEDSAMYFCASTGSLVSGEQYFGPGTRLTVT.

The chain has TRBV5-1 and TRBJ2-1; 11 positions match TRBD2. This CDR3 comprises 14 residues. CDR1 SGHRS and CDR2 YFSETQ come from the germline V gene. V gave up 5 bases and J gave up 6 bases; unmatched junction bases: 4. CDR3 amino acids: CASSDSGRVNEQFF. DNA for the CDR3: TGCGCCAGCAGTGATAGCGGGAGGGTCAATGAGCAGTTCTTC. The complete variable domain, with remaining parts taken from reference TRBV5-1 and TRBJ2-1, reads KAGVTQTPRYLIKTRGQQVTLSCSPISGHRSVSWYQQTPGQGLQFLFEYFSETQRNKGNFPGRFSGRQFSNSRSEMNVSTLELGDSALYLCASSDSGRVNEQFFGPGTRLTVL.

This clone occurred once. Different DNA sequences within this sample yield the same CDR3. V gene TRBV6-5 combines with J gene TRBJ1-1; D is possibly TRBD1 (6 bases). The CDR3 contains 12 residues. V lost 6 bases to trimming and J lost 4 bases, with 9 bases between them. Germline values: CDR1 MNHEY, CDR2 SVGAGI. The DNA for the CDR3 is TGTGCCAGCAGCCAAGGGGGCACTGAAGCTTTCTTT. It yields the protein CASSQGGTEAFF.

This CDR3 is CASIPGASTDTQYF. The CDR3 DNA reads TGTGCCAGCATCCCCGGGGCGAGCACAGATACGCAGTATTTT. The chain carries TRBV28 and TRBJ2-3; TRBD1 or TRBD2 may be the D gene (5 bases each). Between the trimmed V and J ends, which lost 7 bases and 0 bases, there was a span of 11 bases. The CDR3 sequence is 14 residues long. CDR1 is MDHEN, CDR2 SYDVKM, per germline.

This chain joins TRBV10-1 and TRBJ2-7, with D perhaps assigned TRBD1 or TRBD2 (5 bases each). The germline CDR1 and CDR2 sequences are WNHNN and SYGVQD (reference sequence). Trimming took off 5 bases at V and 3 bases at J, with 11 bases between the two ends. This CDR3 is built from 13 residues. The CDR3 is CASSRDQGYEQYF. CDR3 DNA sequence: TGCGCCAGCAGTCGGGACCAAGGCTACGAGCAGTACTTC.

Concerning this clone itself: This same CDR3 is encoded by further DNA sequences in the sample. The rearrangement links TRBV5-1 to TRBJ2-5; D not resolved. Trimming took off 4 bases at V and 5 bases at J, with 12 bases between the two ends. Germline-derived CDR1 and CDR2 are SGHRS and YFSETQ. The CDR3 extends over 13 amino acids. In DNA, the CDR3 is TGCGCCAGCAGCCTAGACTTAGGGGAGACCCAGTACTTC. It codes for CASSLDLGETQYF.

The gene calls are TRBV15 and TRBJ2-3; D unresolved. V was pared by 1 base and J by 2 bases, with 19 bases between. Germline V gene sequence: CDR1 LNHNV, CDR2 YYDKDF (reference sequence). This CDR3 contains 18 residues. CDR3 nucleotide sequence: TGTGCCACCAGCAGAGGGGGATCGGCAGGCCATTACACAGATACGCAGTATTTT. Translating it yields CATSRGGSAGHYTDTQYF.

In DNA form, the CDR3 reads TGCAGCGGCCAGAGGACAGGTCGAGATGGTGAGCAGTTCTTC. It encodes CSGQRTGRDGEQFF. This chain links TRBV29-1 with TRBJ2-1; 7 bases align to TRBD1. There are 14 residues in the CDR3. CDR1 and CDR2 from the germline V gene are SQVTM and ANQGSEA. V was pared by 7 bases and J by 9 bases, with 15 bases of the junction left unmatched.

The chain links TRBV29-1 to TRBJ2-7, with TRBD2 matching 14 bases. Germline CDR1 and CDR2: SQVTM and ANQGSEA. The junction had 3 bases not matched to a gene; V was cut back by 3 bases and J by 2 bases. CDR3 size: 15 residues. CDR3 nucleotides: TGCAGCGTTGATGGGACTAGCGGGAGTGCCTACGAGCAGTACTTC. This codes for CSVDGTSGSAYEQYF.

The chain carries TRBV10-3 and TRBJ2-1, with D possibly TRBD2 on 6 matching bases. CDR1 ENHRY and CDR2 SYGVKD come from the germline V gene. CDR3 length equals 14 residues. V dropped 6 bases and J dropped 7 bases, with 16 bases sitting between them. CDR3 loop: CAISLLPSENEQFF. The CDR3 DNA is TGTGCCATCAGCCTTCTACCTAGCGAGAATGAGCAGTTCTTC.

This clone was recorded once. The chain links TRBV18 to TRBJ2-7; D is perhaps TRBD2 (6 bases). V gave up 4 bases and J gave up 2 bases, with 18 bases separating them. The CDR3 is 16 amino acids. Germline loops: CDR1 KGHSH, CDR2 LQKENI. The CDR3 coding sequence is TGTGCCAGCTCACTCAACCGGGACTTGGACACCTACGAGCAGTACTTC. It translates to CASSLNRDLDTYEQYF.

The chain carries TRBV12-5 and TRBJ2-3; D is unclear. The germline V gene encodes CDR1 LGHNT and CDR2 FRNRAP. V was cut by 3 bases and J by 0 bases, with 13 bases left in between. The CDR3 has 16 amino acids. The CDR3 here is CASGFGTLSSTDTQYF. CDR3 nucleotide sequence: TGTGCTAGTGGTTTTGGTACACTGTCTAGCACAGATACGCAGTATTTT.

This rearrangement joins TRBV28 to TRBJ2-5; a possible D gene is TRBD2 (6 bases). Per germline, CDR1 MDHEN and CDR2 SYDVKM. Trimming left V 4 bases short and J 5 bases short, with 26 bases between. The CDR3 has 18 residues. CDR3 protein: CASSSSPGLAYRGETQYF. As DNA, the CDR3 is TGTGCCAGCAGTTCCTCACCCGGCCTAGCGTACCGAGGGGAGACCCAGTACTTC.

The chain recombines TRBV27 with TRBJ2-1; D is ambiguous. Germline V gene lookup returns CDR1 MNHEY and CDR2 SMNVEV (reference sequence). This CDR3 is built from 16 residues. The ends were cut back, 5 bases at V and 0 bases at J, with 14 bases in the middle. The CDR3, as DNA: TGTGCCAGCAGTGTCCTGACTGTAGGCTCCTACAATGAGCAGTTCTTC. Translation gives CASSVLTVGSYNEQFF.